This entry lists 24 T cell receptor beta chains sequenced from one sample in a study of blood T cell repertoires in COVID-19. The repertoire was sequenced with immunoSEQ multiplex PCR; TCRdb's copy has only in-frame clones and lacks some. In the table there are over 400,000 clones, roughly 91% of which are singletons. Material for sequencing was peripheral blood. The receptor source for this set is a woman between 45 and 65 years old with COVID-19, enrolled during active disease.

This chain links TRBV9 with TRBJ1-1; 7 nucleotides align to TRBD1. Per germline, CDR1 SGDLS and CDR2 YYNGEE. This CDR3 spans 18 amino acids. With 5 bases clipped from V and 11 bases from J, the junction kept 27 bases outside the gene matches. The DNA for the CDR3 is TGTGCCAGCAGTCATAATGCCGGAGGGGACAGAACGTTGGTTGGGGCTTTCTTT. Residues: CASSHNAGGDRTLVGAFF.

V gene TRBV6-5 combines with J gene TRBJ2-7, with TRBD1 matching 7 bases. The ends lost 8 bases at V and 4 bases at J; junction bases unmatched: 5. CDR1 MNHEY and CDR2 SVGAGI come from the germline V gene. The CDR3 contains 12 residues. CDR3 in amino acids: CASGTDTYEQYF. DNA for the CDR3: TGTGCCAGCGGGACAGACACTTACGAGCAGTACTTC.

The genes are TRBV5-1 and TRBJ2-3; D might be TRBD1 (6 bases). The CDR3 totals 14 residues. Germline V gene data show CDR1 as SGHRS and CDR2 as YFSETQ. The V and J ends lost 3 bases and 0 bases respectively, with 8 bases between them. The CDR3 here is CASSSTGSTDTQYF. DNA for the CDR3: TGCGCCAGCAGCTCGACAGGTAGCACAGATACGCAGTATTTT.

This clone was detected only a few times. The chain combines TRBV7-3 with TRBJ1-1; TRBD1 matches 7 bases. From germline, CDR1 is SGHTA and CDR2 FQGTGA. Trimming took 3 bases from V and 0 from J; bases not matched to a gene: 4. CDR3 length: 15 residues. CDR3 loop: CASSLTDRVNTEAFF. CDR3 sequence (DNA): TGTGCCAGCAGCTTGACTGACAGGGTGAACACTGAAGCTTTCTTT.

This rearrangement joins TRBV28 to TRBJ1-5; 9 bases align to TRBD1. V lost 7 bases to trimming and J lost 7 bases; unmatched junction nucleotides: 5. The CDR3 length is 13 residues. CDR1 MDHEN and CDR2 SYDVKM come from the germline V gene. The CDR3 DNA sequence: TGTGCCAGCATGACAGGGGGGAGGCAGCCCCAGCATTTT. This sequence encodes CASMTGGRQPQHF.

This sequence joins TRBV3-1 (or the pseudogene TRBV3-2) and TRBJ2-7; 7 nucleotides agree with TRBD1. Germline lookup yields CDR1 LGHDT and CDR2 YNNKEL (reference sequence). CDR3 length: 14 residues. J gave up 2 bases and V 4 bases, and 5 bases lay outside the gene matches. The CDR3 here is CASSLWDRAYEQYF. The DNA for the CDR3 is TGTGCCAGCAGCCTTTGGGACAGAGCCTACGAGCAGTACTTC.

This chain links TRBV7-8 with TRBJ1-4, with a possible D match to TRBD1 (5 bases). CDR1 and CDR2 from the germline V gene are SGHVS and FQNEAQ. Trimming left V 5 bases short and J 8 bases short, with 15 bases between. This CDR3 contains 14 residues. CDR3 region: CASSLPGIGEKLFF. The CDR3 DNA sequence: TGTGCCAGCAGCCTCCCAGGGATAGGGGAAAAACTGTTTTTT.

Points on this clone: Its ends do not fully match the called genes, so a read error is possible. This chain connects TRBV7-9 to TRBJ2-3; D uncertain. CDR1 and CDR2 (germline): SEHNR, FQNEAQ (reference sequence). There are 14 residues in the CDR3. As DNA, the CDR3 is TGTGCCGGCAGCCGACTGCCCCCTATCGATACGCAGTATTTT. Amino acid sequence: CAGSRLPPIDTQYF.

This chain links TRBV30 with TRBJ1-2, with TRBD1 matching 8 bases. This CDR3 region has 13 residues. The junction had 7 bases not matched to a gene; V was cut back by 5 bases and J by 5 bases. The germline gives CDR1 GTSNPN, CDR2 SVGIG (reference sequence). As DNA, the CDR3 is TGTGCCTGGTCTCTGTACAGGGGGTATGGCTACACCTTC. Translated, it gives CAWSLYRGYGYTF.

The gene calls are TRBV7-8 and TRBJ2-7, with D possibly matching TRBD2 (6 bases). Germline CDR1 and CDR2: SGHVS and FQNEAQ. Trimming shortened V by 5 bases and J by 3 bases, and 11 bases separated the two germline ends. The CDR3 sequence is 13 residues long. This CDR3 reads CASSPGTGYEQYF. The CDR3 DNA follows: TGTGCCAGCAGCCCCGGGACTGGCTACGAGCAGTACTTC.

This clone was recorded only once. This chain links TRBV27 with TRBJ2-2; unclear D gene. The CDR3 has 13 residues. From germline, CDR1 is MNHEY and CDR2 SMNVEV (reference sequence). Between the trimmed V and J ends, which lost 0 bases and 5 bases, there was a span of 4 bases. CDR3 loop: CASSLSTTGELFF. CDR3 nucleotide sequence: TGTGCCAGCAGTTTATCTACTACCGGGGAGCTGTTTTTT.

The chain joins TRBV5-6 to TRBJ1-2; 11 nucleotides agree with TRBD1. The trim removed 0 bases at V and 8 bases at J, leaving 6 bases unmatched. There are 15 residues in the CDR3. In germline, CDR1 is SGHDT, CDR2 YYEEEE. CDR3 region: CASSLAPGQGEGYTF. CDR3 DNA sequence: TGTGCCAGCAGCTTGGCGCCGGGACAGGGGGAAGGCTACACCTTC.

This chain links TRBV6-5 with TRBJ1-2, with 7 bases that match TRBD1. Germline loops: CDR1 MNHEY, CDR2 SVGAGI. The CDR3 has 15 residues. V lost 0 bases to trimming and J lost 1 base; unmatched junction nucleotides: 2. CDR3 in DNA: TGTGCCAGCAGTTACTCGACAGGGATTAACTATGGCTACACCTTC. Encoded protein: CASSYSTGINYGYTF.

The chain is built from TRBV18 and TRBJ2-3, with 15 bases aligning to TRBD2. Germline-derived CDR1 and CDR2 are KGHSH and LQKENI. V trimming: 6 bases; J trimming: 5 bases; junction bases outside the gene matches: 6. CDR3 length equals 16 residues. The chain's CDR3 is CASSQPGLAGGDTQYF. CDR3 DNA sequence: TGTGCCAGCTCTCAACCGGGACTAGCGGGGGGAGATACGCAGTATTTT.

This clone has only one observation. The chain couples TRBV2 to TRBJ1-1; D gene unclear. CDR3 size: 14 residues. Per germline, CDR1 SNHLY and CDR2 FYNNEI. V was clipped by 2 bases and J by 1 base, with 8 bases between them. CDR3 DNA sequence: TGTGCCAGCAGTGAAAATCCGGGGAACACTGAAGCTTTCTTT. Residues: CASSENPGNTEAFF.

The chain has TRBV7-2 and TRBJ1-2; D possibly corresponds to TRBD1 (6 bases). The CDR3 sequence is 14 residues long. Looked up from germline, CDR1 is SGHTA and CDR2 is FQGNSA. Trimming removed 4 bases from V and 7 bases from J, with 16 bases in between. Written as DNA, the CDR3 is TGTGCCAGCAGCTCACCCGGGACACTCCGTGGCTACACCTTC. It yields the protein CASSSPGTLRGYTF.

The V call is TRBV28, the J call TRBJ1-6, with 9 bases matching TRBD1. V was pared by 6 bases and J by 1 base, with 7 bases of the junction left unmatched. Germline V gene data show CDR1 as MDHEN and CDR2 as SYDVKM. The CDR3 totals 17 residues. CDR3 sequence: CASSSAGTGSYNSPLHF. DNA for the CDR3: TGTGCCAGCAGCTCAGCCGGGACAGGGTCCTATAATTCACCCCTCCACTTT.

The chain couples TRBV24-1 to TRBJ2-3, with 8 positions matching TRBD2. CDR1 KGHDR and CDR2 SFDVKD come from the germline V gene. The J segment lost 4 bases and the V segment lost 12 bases, leaving 8 bases of the junction unmatched. The CDR3 runs to 13 residues. CDR3 bases: TGTGCCGCCGCCGGGGGGGGCGCAGATACGCAGTATTTT. This sequence encodes CAAAGGGADTQYF.

This clone was counted only a few times. The chain joins TRBV2 to TRBJ1-1; D is perhaps TRBD1 (5 bases). Trimming stripped 6 bases from V and 11 bases from J, with 25 bases between. The CDR3 extends over 15 amino acids. Germline lookup yields CDR1 SNHLY and CDR2 FYNNEI. The CDR3 nucleotides read TGTGCCAGCAGCCCGGACAACTTGAGCCCTCTTCTGGCTTTCTTT. It specifies CASSPDNLSPLLAFF.

A note on this clone: The sample carries other DNA sequences with the same CDR3. The chain has TRBV27 and TRBJ1-1, with 9 nucleotides matching TRBD1. From germline, CDR1 is MNHEY and CDR2 SMNVEV (reference sequence). The CDR3 totals 15 residues. Trimming removed 5 bases from V and 1 base from J; junction bases left unmatched: 5. For the CDR3, the DNA is TGTGCCAGCAGTCCCATGACAGGGGGGAACACTGAAGCTTTCTTT. Translated, it gives CASSPMTGGNTEAFF.

The V call is TRBV11-2, the J call TRBJ1-4, with D unresolved. The CDR3 extends over 16 amino acids. Germline V gives CDR1 SGHAT, CDR2 FQNNGV. Deletions cut 0 bases from V and 5 bases from J, with 13 bases between. CDR3 residues: CASSLEPRNLNEKLFF. CDR3 bases: TGTGCCAGCAGCTTAGAGCCGAGAAACCTGAATGAAAAACTGTTTTTT.

This clone was observed a single time. V gene TRBV2 combines with J gene TRBJ2-3, with no clear D. Germline lookup yields CDR1 SNHLY and CDR2 FYNNEI. Deletions cut 10 bases from V and 1 base from J, with 18 bases between. CDR3 length equals 15 residues. The CDR3: CATTLFGSGTDTQYF. The DNA for the CDR3 is TGTGCCACCACTCTGTTTGGCAGCGGCACAGATACGCAGTATTTT. Drawing the rest from reference TRBV2 and TRBJ2-3, the complete variable domain is EPEVTQTPSHQVTQMGQEVILRCVPISNHLYFYWYRQILGQKVEFLVSFYNNEISEKSEIFDDQFSVERPDGSNFTLKIRSTKLEDSAMYFCATTLFGSGTDTQYFGPGTRLTVL.

The chain uses TRBV18 and TRBJ2-3, with 8 positions matching TRBD2. Germline CDR1 is KGHSH and CDR2 is LQKENI. V shed 10 bases and J 4 bases; nucleotides not matched to a gene: 7. The CDR3 length is 13 residues. CDR3 in amino acids: CATSGTRSDTQYF. The CDR3 nucleotides are TGTGCCACCTCGGGGACTAGGTCAGATACGCAGTATTTT.

V and J are TRBV2 and TRBJ2-3; 8 bases are a match to TRBD2. This CDR3 has 15 amino acids. Germline V gene data show CDR1 as SNHLY and CDR2 as FYNNEI. V lost 6 bases, J lost 4 bases, and 9 bases stayed unmatched. The CDR3 loop is CASRASSGGPDTQYF. DNA for the CDR3: TGTGCCAGCAGGGCTTCGAGCGGGGGTCCAGATACGCAGTATTTT.